This T cell receptor beta chain was documented in a study of siplizumab effects on memory and regulatory T cells. The study, taken as a whole, reports: Tracing alloreactive clones into unstimulated subsets worked for only a minor fraction of them. For siplizumab cultures, the suppressive function of their proliferating Tregs was not confirmed. Naive T cells seemed more diverse than memory cells; they also seemed major alloresponse contributors. Roughly 75-96% of proliferating CD4+ or CD8+ clones lacked a naive or memory phenotype that could be assigned.

Assay used: immunoSEQ multiplex PCR; TCRdb lists only in-frame clones, some missing. The table has 80,000 to 130,000 clones, roughly 94% seen once. To note about this clone: What it binds is unknown.

This clonotype originated in a human donor in good health. Sequences were obtained from Tregs sorted from blood.

The CDR3 DNA reads TGTGCCAGCAGTGAATTTGGCGCAGGTCTTACCAAAAACATTCAGTACTTC. Protein: CASSEFGAGLTKNIQYF. J is TRBJ2-4 and V is TRBV2; D is ambiguous. Trimming left V 2 bases short and J 2 bases short, with 16 bases between. The CDR3 sequence is 17 residues long. Germline values: CDR1 SNHLY, CDR2 FYNNEI.